The 21 T cell receptor beta chains presented below share a single source sample, sequenced in a study of blood T cell repertoires in COVID-19. Sequencing used immunoSEQ multiplex PCR; TCRdb keeps in-frame clones, though not all of them. The sample records roughly 100,000 clones, roughly 90% being singletons. The sample was peripheral blood. These receptors were collected from a human donor in a cohort sampled during active COVID-19.

The chain combines TRBV30 with TRBJ2-1, with 7 bases identical to TRBD1. V lost 8 bases and J lost 7; bases outside the gene matches: 8. The CDR3 extends over 12 amino acids. Germline V gene data show CDR1 as GTSNPN and CDR2 as SVGIG (reference sequence). CDR3 nucleotide sequence: TGTGCCCGGGACAGCTCTAAAAATGAGCAGTTCTTC. Its protein is CARDSSKNEQFF.

The genes are TRBV5-1 and TRBJ1-4; D ambiguous. Germline lookup yields CDR1 SGHRS and CDR2 YFSETQ. V was clipped by 2 bases and J by 3 bases, with 14 bases between them. CDR3 size: 16 residues. CDR3 sequence reads: CASSLGGSLANEKLFF. DNA for the CDR3: TGCGCCAGCAGCTTAGGAGGATCGTTGGCTAATGAAAAACTGTTTTTT.

This clone has just one count. The chain has TRBV2 and TRBJ2-1; no clear D. The CDR3 consists of 14 residues. Germline-derived CDR1 and CDR2 are SNHLY and FYNNEI. The V gene lost 6 bases and the J gene lost 1 base, with 10 bases spanning the gap. CDR3 bases: TGTGCCAGCAGCTTATCGGTTTCCTACAATGAGCAGTTCTTC. It codes for CASSLSVSYNEQFF.

The chain couples TRBV19 to TRBJ2-3; D uncertain. The CDR3 has 12 residues. In germline, CDR1 is LNHDA, CDR2 SQIVND (reference sequence). V lost 3 bases, J lost 6 bases, and 7 bases lay in between. This CDR3 is CASSIVRDTQYF. As DNA, the CDR3 is TGTGCCAGTAGTATCGTCCGGGATACGCAGTATTTT. Full variable domain (missing parts from reference TRBV19 and TRBJ2-3): DGGITQSPKYLFRKEGQNVTLSCEQNLNHDAMYWYRQDPGQGLRLIYYSQIVNDFQKGDIAEGYSVSREKKESFPLTVTSAQKNPTAFYLCASSIVRDTQYFGPGTRLTVL.

The chain recombines TRBV12-2 with TRBJ2-6; the table's TRBD1 call for D was not verified on the DNA. TRBV12-2 is noted as a pseudogene. This CDR3 comprises 15 residues. The CDR3 bases are TGTGCAAGTCGCTCTCGCAGCTCTGGGGCCAACGTCCTGACTTTC. The encoded protein is CASRSRSSGANVLTF.

This clone was detected only once. This chain uses TRBV28 with TRBJ1-5; maybe TRBD1 (5 bases). This CDR3 is 15 amino acids long. The ends were cut back, 6 bases at V and 4 bases at J, with 16 bases in the middle. The germline V gene has CDR1 MDHEN and CDR2 SYDVKM. CDR3 DNA: TGTGCCAGCAGGCCCGCGGGACCGCAGAATCAGCCCCAGCATTTT. The encoded protein is CASRPAGPQNQPQHF.

This CDR3 reads CASSETGGLYEGQFF. In nucleotides, the CDR3 is TGTGCCAGCAGTGAGACCGGGGGGCTGTACGAGGGGCAGTTCTTC. The rearrangement joins TRBV2 to TRBJ2-1; a possible D gene is TRBD2 (7 bases). Trimming removed 3 bases at V and 12 bases at J, with 21 bases between. This CDR3 spans 15 amino acids. The germline gives CDR1 SNHLY, CDR2 FYNNEI. Variable domain in full (rest from reference TRBV2 and TRBJ2-1): EPEVTQTPSHQVTQMGQEVILRCVPISNHLYFYWYRQILGQKVEFLVSFYNNEISEKSEIFDDQFSVERPDGSNFTLKIRSTKLEDSAMYFCASSETGGLYEGQFFGPGTRLTVL.

J is TRBJ2-5 and V is TRBV29-1, with 9 bases that match TRBD2. CDR3 length: 15 amino acids. V trimming: 7 bases; J trimming: 0 bases; junction bases outside the gene matches: 9. CDR1 and CDR2 (germline): SQVTM, ANQGSEA. The CDR3 region has the DNA TGCAGCGCCGACCTTAGCGGGAGAAACCAAGAGACCCAGTACTTC. Protein sequence: CSADLSGRNQETQYF.

This clone came up once. This chain uses TRBV5-1 with TRBJ1-1; 8 positions match TRBD1. The V segment lost 4 bases and the J segment 6 bases; nucleotides outside the gene matches: 11. The CDR3 covers 15 residues. CDR1 and CDR2 from the germline V gene are SGHRS and YFSETQ. In nucleotides, the CDR3 is TGCGCCAGCAGCCTAGGACAGGGTATGTTCCCTGAAGCTTTCTTT. As protein: CASSLGQGMFPEAFF.

The genes are TRBV5-4 and TRBJ2-3; 9 bases line up with TRBD2. Looked up from germline, CDR1 is SGHNT and CDR2 is YYREEE (reference sequence). V lost 0 bases and J lost 8; bases outside the gene matches: 7. The CDR3 sequence is 15 residues long. CDR3 in amino acids: CASSLASGGRGTQYF. The CDR3, as DNA: TGTGCCAGCAGCTTGGCAAGCGGGGGGAGGGGTACGCAGTATTTT. The whole variable domain, remainder taken from reference TRBV5-4 and TRBJ2-3, is ETGVTQSPTHLIKTRGQQVTLRCSSQSGHNTVSWYQQALGQGPQFIFQYYREEENGRGNFPPRFSGLQFPNYSSELNVNALELDDSALYLCASSLASGGRGTQYFGPGTRLTVL.

V is TRBV7-6 and J is TRBJ2-1; D might be TRBD1 (5 bases). Germline CDR1 SGHVS, CDR2 FNYEAQ. V lost 5 bases to trimming and J lost 4 bases, with 12 bases between them. The CDR3 sequence is 14 residues long. The CDR3 region has the DNA TGTGCCAGCAGCCTAGACCGGACATACAATGAGCAGTTCTTC. Its protein is CASSLDRTYNEQFF.

The chain employs TRBV24-1 and TRBJ1-5; TRBD1 aligns across 7 bases. V was pared by 3 bases and J by 2 bases, with 9 bases of the junction left unmatched. Germline V CDR1 and CDR2: KGHDR, SFDVKD. The CDR3 has 17 residues. Written as DNA, the CDR3 is TGTGCCACCAGTGATCCCAGGACAGGACCGGGCAATCAGCCCCAGCATTTT. Translation: CATSDPRTGPGNQPQHF.

V and J are TRBV7-9 and TRBJ2-7; 7 bases match TRBD2. V shed 0 bases, J shed 2 bases, and the junction held 4 bases outside the gene matches. The CDR3 is made up of 15 amino acids. Germline values: CDR1 SEHNR, CDR2 FQNEAQ (reference sequence). CDR3: CASSLASGLTYEQYF. CDR3 nucleotides: TGTGCCAGCAGCTTAGCCTCGGGACTAACCTACGAGCAGTACTTC.

V usage is TRBV5-6 and J usage is TRBJ1-1; D gene unclear. The germline V gene encodes CDR1 SGHDT and CDR2 YYEEEE. This CDR3 has 15 amino acids. V lost 3 bases to trimming and J lost 5 bases, with 17 bases between them. For the CDR3, the DNA is TGTGCCAGCAGCTGGAGGACGGGTGGATGGACTGAAGCTTTCTTT. Amino acids: CASSWRTGGWTEAFF.

The chain links TRBV7-9 to TRBJ2-1; 7 nucleotides line up with TRBD2. V lost 6 bases to trimming and J lost 2 bases; unmatched junction nucleotides: 10. Per the germline V gene, CDR1 is SEHNR and CDR2 is FQNEAQ (reference sequence). The CDR3 totals 16 residues. This CDR3 is CASSGGEREAYNEQFF. The CDR3 region has the DNA TGTGCCAGCAGTGGAGGGGAACGGGAGGCCTACAATGAGCAGTTCTTC.

The V gene is TRBV3-1 (or the pseudogene TRBV3-2), the J gene TRBJ2-1, with 8 bases aligning to TRBD1. The CDR3 is 18 residues long. With 1 base clipped from V and 10 bases from J, the junction kept 18 bases outside the gene matches. From germline, CDR1 is LGHDT and CDR2 YNNKEL (reference sequence). For the CDR3, the DNA is TGTGCCAGCAGCCAAGGGACAGGGAACTCTTGGTCCAGACGGGAGCAGTTCTTC. Its translation: CASSQGTGNSWSRREQFF.

The rearrangement links TRBV19 to TRBJ2-7; TRBD2 agrees at 8 bases. V shed 5 bases and J 2 bases; nucleotides not matched to a gene: 8. The V gene's germline CDR1 is LNHDA and CDR2 SQIVND (reference sequence). The CDR3 runs to 15 residues. The CDR3 coding sequence is TGTGCCAGTAGTCTCGCGGGACTAGGGGCCTACGAGCAGTACTTC. Translated: CASSLAGLGAYEQYF.

This chain uses TRBV2 with TRBJ2-5; D uncertain. CDR1 is SNHLY and CDR2 is FYNNEI in the germline V gene. Trimming left V 6 bases short and J 2 bases short, with 13 bases between. This CDR3 has 14 amino acids. CDR3 sequence: CASSQATDQETQYF. CDR3 nucleotide sequence: TGTGCCAGCAGCCAAGCTACCGATCAAGAGACCCAGTACTTC. Using reference TRBV2 and TRBJ2-5 for the parts outside the CDR3, the full variable domain is EPEVTQTPSHQVTQMGQEVILRCVPISNHLYFYWYRQILGQKVEFLVSFYNNEISEKSEIFDDQFSVERPDGSNFTLKIRSTKLEDSAMYFCASSQATDQETQYFGPGTRLLVL.

The chain carries TRBV28 and TRBJ2-7; no firm D call. The germline gives CDR1 MDHEN, CDR2 SYDVKM. Between the trimmed V and J ends, which lost 6 bases and 3 bases, there was a span of 9 bases. The length of the CDR3 is 12 residues. The CDR3 region is CASRRQGYEQYF. The DNA for the CDR3 is TGTGCCAGCAGAAGACAAGGCTACGAGCAGTACTTC.

This CDR3 is CASSYFSGGEGNTEAFF. The CDR3 DNA reads TGTGCCAGCAGTTACTTTTCGGGGGGTGAGGGAAACACTGAAGCTTTCTTT. J is TRBJ1-1 and V is TRBV6-2 or TRBV6-3; the D gene is possibly TRBD1 (5 bases). The length of the CDR3 is 17 residues. V lost 1 base and J lost 2, with 17 bases in between. Germline CDR1 MNHEY, CDR2 SVGEGT.

This clone occurred a few times. The chain carries TRBV6-5 and TRBJ2-7; 7 bases are a match to TRBD1. V was clipped by 2 bases and J by 2 bases; unmatched bases: 9. Germline values: CDR1 MNHEY, CDR2 SVGAGI. The CDR3 is 16 residues long. In DNA, the CDR3 is TGTGCCAGCAGTTACCAATCCGGACAGGTTGCCTACGAGCAGTACTTC. Residues: CASSYQSGQVAYEQYF.